These T cell receptor beta chains were read from a single sample in a study of T cells in tuberculosis. Sequencing used immunoSEQ multiplex PCR; TCRdb keeps in-frame clones, though not all of them. The table shows 20,000 to 30,000 clones, with 95% to 96% occurring only once. Sample: PBMCs. The receptors were gathered from a donor under 30 with latent tuberculosis or without tuberculosis infection. Both conserved end residues are part of each CDR3. A D gene is named only where the DNA matches it firmly. Where a row states a size, it is once, few, many or the class of an expanded clone; other rows omit it.

cdr3_nt | cdr3_aa | j_call | clone_size | d_call | cdr3_length | v_call
TGTGCTAGTGGTTTGGTAATCGGGACAGGGACCAAAAACATTCAGTACTTC | CASGLVIGTGTKNIQYF | TRBJ2-4 | - | TRBD1 | 17 | TRBV12-5
TGCGCCAGCAGCTTGGCAGGCCCATTGAACACTGAAGCTTTCTTT | CASSLAGPLNTEAFF | TRBJ1-1 | - | - | 15 | TRBV5-1
TGTGCCAGTAGGATAGGGGGGGCCTACAATGAGCAGTTCTTC | CASRIGGAYNEQFF | TRBJ2-1 | - | - | 14 | TRBV19
TGTGCCAGCAGCTTTATCGGAAACACCATATATTTT | CASSFIGNTIYF | TRBJ1-3 | - | - | 12 | TRBV5-5
TGCGCCAGCAGCTCGGGGGGGCGCCCAACTAATGAAAAACTGTTTTTT | CASSSGGRPTNEKLFF | TRBJ1-4 | - | - | 16 | TRBV5-1
TGTGCCAGCAGCCAGGCTGGCACCTACGAGCAGTACTTC | CASSQAGTYEQYF | TRBJ2-7 | - | - | 13 | TRBV4-2
TGCGCCAGCAGCTTGGGGGGACAGGGGTCCAATGAGCAGTTCTTC | CASSLGGQGSNEQFF | TRBJ2-1 | - | TRBD1 | 15 | TRBV5-1
TGCGCCAGCAGCTTGGACCCCGGGACAGGGGTGTCTCCCAGCGGCTACACCTTC | CASSLDPGTGVSPSGYTF | TRBJ1-2 | - | TRBD1 | 18 | TRBV5-1
TGTGCCAGCGGCTACCGGAGGGCCACCGGGGAGCTGTTTTTT | CASGYRRATGELFF | TRBJ2-2 | - | - | 14 | TRBV28
TGCGCCAGCAGCCCCCGGGGGGCCACTGAAGCTTTCTTT | CASSPRGATEAFF | TRBJ1-1 | - | - | 13 | TRBV5-1
TGTGCCAGCCTTAGGGGACTTGAAGCTTTCTTT | CASLRGLEAFF | TRBJ1-1 | - | - | 11 | TRBV6-5
TGTGCCAGCAGTCCGTACTCCCCCGGGGCCAACGTCCTGACTTTC | CASSPYSPGANVLTF | TRBJ2-6 | - | - | 15 | TRBV6-1
TGCGCCAGCAGCCGGTCGGGACAGCCAAATCAGCCCCAGCATTTT | CASSRSGQPNQPQHF | TRBJ1-5 | - | TRBD1 | 15 | TRBV4-1
TGCGCCAGCAGCCAAGGGTCGGCTAGCGGCAAATACAATGAGCAGTTCTTC | CASSQGSASGKYNEQFF | TRBJ2-1 | - | TRBD2 | 17 | TRBV4-1
TGCAGTGCTAGTGAGGAGACCCAGTACTTC | CSASEETQYF | TRBJ2-5 | - | - | 10 | TRBV20-1
TGTGCCATCACCGAGGACAGGGCAGATACGCAGTATTTT | CAITEDRADTQYF | TRBJ2-3 | once | TRBD1 | 13 | TRBV10-3
TGTGCCAGCAGTGAACTCCACCACAGCTCTGAAGCTTTCTTT | CASSELHHSSEAFF | TRBJ1-1 | - | - | 14 | TRBV6-1
TGTGCCAGCAGCCAAGGACAGGGGGCGAGTAGGGATTCACCCCTCCACTTT | CASSQGQGASRDSPLHF | TRBJ1-6 | - | TRBD1 | 17 | TRBV14
TGTGCCACCCGGGACAGGGCTAAACCTGAAGCTTTCTTT | CATRDRAKPEAFF | TRBJ1-1 | - | TRBD1 | 13 | TRBV25-1
TGTGCCAGCAGCCAATTCCGGGACAGGGACTCACCCCTCCACTTT | CASSQFRDRDSPLHF | TRBJ1-6 | - | TRBD1 | 15 | TRBV4-2
TGTGCCAGCAGCCAGGAGGGACAGACCTACGAGCAGTACTTC | CASSQEGQTYEQYF | TRBJ2-7 | - | - | 14 | TRBV14
TGTGCCAGCAGCTCACAGGGCGGTCAGCCCCAGCATTTT | CASSSQGGQPQHF | TRBJ1-5 | - | - | 13 | TRBV7-3
TGTGCCAGCAGCCGGGGGGTGCGGGAGACCCAGTACTTC | CASSRGVRETQYF | TRBJ2-5 | - | TRBD2 | 13 | TRBV5-5
TGTGCCAGCAGCTCCACGACGGGGGGGTGGTTTAGTGAGACCCAGTACTTC | CASSSTTGGWFSETQYF | TRBJ2-5 | - | TRBD2 | 17 | TRBV5-6
TGCGCCAGCGGATCCGGGACTAGCGGGAACAATGAGCAGTTCTTC | CASGSGTSGNNEQFF | TRBJ2-1 | - | TRBD2 | 15 | TRBV5-1
TGTGCCAGCAGCGTCACTAGCGCCGGGGAGCTGTTTTTT | CASSVTSAGELFF | TRBJ2-2 | - | TRBD2 | 13 | TRBV9
TGTGCCTGGAGTTCCCCTCGGACAGGGAATTTCTATGGCTACACCTTC | CAWSSPRTGNFYGYTF | TRBJ1-2 | - | TRBD1 | 16 | TRBV30
TGTGCCAGCATTGACAGGGAAGGGTACGAGCAGTACTTC | CASIDREGYEQYF | TRBJ2-7 | - | TRBD1 | 13 | TRBV2
TGTGCCAGCAGTTACGATCCGACAGGGTTCTCCGAGCAGTACTTC | CASSYDPTGFSEQYF | TRBJ2-7 | - | TRBD1 | 15 | TRBV6-5
TGTGCCAGTAGTCCTCGGCGGGGGGGCACCGGGGAGCTGTTTTTT | CASSPRRGGTGELFF | TRBJ2-2 | - | TRBD2 | 15 | TRBV19
TGTGCCAGCTCACCACGGGGGACTTACAATGAGCAGTTCTTC | CASSPRGTYNEQFF | TRBJ2-1 | - | - | 14 | TRBV18
TGTGCCACCCGACAGGGCACTGAAGCTTTCTTT | CATRQGTEAFF | TRBJ1-1 | - | TRBD1 | 11 | TRBV9
TGTGCCAGTAGTGCGGGAAGCTCCTACGAGCAGTACTTC | CASSAGSSYEQYF | TRBJ2-7 | - | - | 13 | TRBV19
TGTGCCAGCAGTGAAGAAGAGGGAGAAAACGCGAACACCGGGGAGCTGTTTTTT | CASSEEEGENANTGELFF | TRBJ2-2 | - | - | 18 | TRBV2
TGTGCCTCGACAGGGGCCGGCACAGATACGCAGTATTTT | CASTGAGTDTQYF | TRBJ2-3 | - | TRBD1 | 13 | TRBV30
TGTGCCACCAGCGGCGACAGGGGGCGGGTCTACAATGAGCAGTTCTTC | CATSGDRGRVYNEQFF | TRBJ2-1 | - | TRBD1 | 16 | TRBV15
TGTGCCAGCAGTCCTGGGACAGACGGGCCCCAGCATTTT | CASSPGTDGPQHF | TRBJ1-5 | - | TRBD1 | 13 | TRBV6-5
TGTGCCAGCAGTACCCCGACAGGGGATAATGGCTACACCTTC | CASSTPTGDNGYTF | TRBJ1-2 | - | TRBD1 | 14 | TRBV6-6
TGTGCCAGCAGGGGGGGACTAGCGGGTATGTACGAGCAGTACTTC | CASRGGLAGMYEQYF | TRBJ2-7 | - | TRBD2 | 15 | TRBV6-1
TGCAGCGTTGCTGCGGTACAGGGGGTAGGTACTGAAGCTTTCTTT | CSVAAVQGVGTEAFF | TRBJ1-1 | - | TRBD1 | 15 | TRBV29-1